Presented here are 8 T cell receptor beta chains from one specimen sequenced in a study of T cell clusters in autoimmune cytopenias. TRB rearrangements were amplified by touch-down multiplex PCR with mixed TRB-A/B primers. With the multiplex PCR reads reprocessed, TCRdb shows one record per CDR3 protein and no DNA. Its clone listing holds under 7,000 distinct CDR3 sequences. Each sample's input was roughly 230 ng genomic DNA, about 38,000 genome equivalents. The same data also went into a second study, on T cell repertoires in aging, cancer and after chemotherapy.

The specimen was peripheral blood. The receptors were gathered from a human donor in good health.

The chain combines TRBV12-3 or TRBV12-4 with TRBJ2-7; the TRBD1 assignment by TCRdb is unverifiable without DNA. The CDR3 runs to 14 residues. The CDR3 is CASTRTGGVFEQYF.

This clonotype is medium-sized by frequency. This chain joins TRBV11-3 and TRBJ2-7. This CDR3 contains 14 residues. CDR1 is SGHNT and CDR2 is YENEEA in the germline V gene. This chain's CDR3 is CASSLAGGSYEQYF.

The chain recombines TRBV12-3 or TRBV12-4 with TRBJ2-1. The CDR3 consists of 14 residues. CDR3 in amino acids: CASSLFDIYNEQFF.

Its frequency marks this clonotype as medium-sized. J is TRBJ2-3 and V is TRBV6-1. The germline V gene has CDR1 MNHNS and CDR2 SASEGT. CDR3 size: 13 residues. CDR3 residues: CASSEGPWDTQYF.

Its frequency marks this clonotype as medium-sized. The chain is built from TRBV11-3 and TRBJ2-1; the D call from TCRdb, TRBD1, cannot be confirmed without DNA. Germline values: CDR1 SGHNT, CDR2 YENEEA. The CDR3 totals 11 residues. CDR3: CASSRGFEQFF.

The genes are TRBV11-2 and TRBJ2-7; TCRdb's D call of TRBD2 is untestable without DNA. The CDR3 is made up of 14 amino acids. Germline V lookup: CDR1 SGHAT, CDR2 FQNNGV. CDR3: CASSTGLPRGEQYF.

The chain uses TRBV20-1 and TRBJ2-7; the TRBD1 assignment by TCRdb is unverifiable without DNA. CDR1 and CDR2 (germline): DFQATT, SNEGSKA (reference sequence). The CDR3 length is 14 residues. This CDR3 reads CSAPVGQGSYEQYF.

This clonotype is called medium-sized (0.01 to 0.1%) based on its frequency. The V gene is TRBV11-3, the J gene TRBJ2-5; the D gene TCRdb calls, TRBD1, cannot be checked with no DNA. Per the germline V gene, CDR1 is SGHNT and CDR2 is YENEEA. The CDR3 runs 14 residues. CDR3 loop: CASSLVGREETQYF.